These 28 T cell receptor beta chains share one sample of origin, sequenced in a study of blood T cell repertoires in COVID-19. Profiled with immunoSEQ multiplex PCR; TCRdb holds only in-frame clones, not every one. The sample lists about 190,000 clones, approximately 84% occurring once. Material for sequencing was PBMCs or T cells enriched from blood (not recorded which). These TCRs come from a woman aged 30 to 39 who had recovered from COVID-19.

In this sample, this clone turned up a few times. This chain uses TRBV27 with TRBJ2-7; the match to TRBD2 covers 7 bases. The CDR3 is made up of 15 amino acids. Germline V CDR1 and CDR2: MNHEY, SMNVEV (reference sequence). Trimming at V came to 8 bases and at J to 2 bases, leaving 12 bases not matched to a gene. The CDR3 spells CASFPGTGGTYEQYF. For the CDR3, the DNA is TGTGCCAGCTTCCCTGGGACGGGAGGTACCTACGAGCAGTACTTC.

This clone was seen a single time. J is TRBJ2-1 and V is TRBV29-1; TRBD2 aligns across 8 bases. This CDR3 comprises 13 residues. Unmatched junction bases numbered 5, after V lost 8 bases and J lost 2 bases. Per germline, CDR1 SQVTM and CDR2 ANQGSEA. The CDR3 loop is CSFGLAPYNEQFF. In DNA, the CDR3 is TGCAGCTTTGGACTAGCACCCTACAATGAGCAGTTCTTC.

The rearrangement uses TRBV7-3 and TRBJ1-2; TRBD1 might be the D (5 bases). The V gene lost 5 bases and the J gene lost 2 bases, with 21 bases spanning the gap. Germline V gene data show CDR1 as SGHTA and CDR2 as FQGTGA. This CDR3 is built from 17 residues. The DNA for the CDR3 is TGTGCCAGCAGCATATCCGGGACTTTTAATCTGAACTATGGCTACACCTTC. Amino acids: CASSISGTFNLNYGYTF.

The chain recombines TRBV11-2 with TRBJ2-1; no clear D gene. V lost 1 base and J 5 bases, leaving 12 bases between the germline ends. The CDR3 sequence is 15 residues long. CDR1 SGHAT and CDR2 FQNNGV come from the germline V gene. For the CDR3, the DNA is TGTGCCAGCAGCTTAGGTTCTAGTAGCAACAATGAGCAGTTCTTC. Its translation: CASSLGSSSNNEQFF.

This clone appeared many times. V and J are TRBV5-1 and TRBJ2-1; a possible D gene is TRBD1 (7 bases). The CDR3 is 15 amino acids. Trimming left V 5 bases short and J 4 bases short, with 16 bases between. Per germline, CDR1 SGHRS and CDR2 YFSETQ. Written as DNA, the CDR3 is TGCGCCAGCAGTGGCGGGACAGTTGATTACAATGAGCAGTTCTTC. The encoded protein is CASSGGTVDYNEQFF.

The chain recombines TRBV5-4 with TRBJ2-4; perhaps TRBD2 as D (5 bases). CDR1 SGHNT and CDR2 YYREEE come from the germline V gene (reference sequence). This CDR3 has 16 residues. Trimming shortened V by 4 bases and J by 4 bases, and 18 bases separated the two germline ends. The CDR3 DNA reads TGTGCCAGCAGCGCCGCCGGAGGTGGGAGTAAAAACATTCAGTACTTC. It encodes CASSAAGGGSKNIQYF.

The chain employs TRBV7-8 and TRBJ1-1; 7 nucleotides align to TRBD1. This CDR3 region has 16 residues. Germline values: CDR1 SGHVS, CDR2 FQNEAQ. V dropped 1 base and J dropped 0; count of bases not matched to a gene: 5. The CDR3 nucleotides are TGTGCCAGCAGCTTAGACAGGGGTTCGATGAACACTGAAGCTTTCTTT. This translates into CASSLDRGSMNTEAFF. The full variable domain, its missing parts supplied by reference TRBV7-8 and TRBJ1-1, is GAGVSQSPRYKVAKRGQDVALRCDPISGHVSLFWYQQALGQGPEFLTYFQNEAQLDKSGLPSDRFFAERPEGSVSTLKIQRTQQEDSAVYLCASSLDRGSMNTEAFFGQGTRLTVV.

The rearrangement uses TRBV9 and TRBJ2-1; D uncertain. The CDR3 has 11 residues. The V end was cut by 3 bases, the J end by 12 bases, with 10 bases between. Germline V lookup: CDR1 SGDLS, CDR2 YYNGEE. This chain's CDR3 is CASSERQMQFF. The CDR3 bases are TGTGCCAGCAGCGAGAGACAAATGCAGTTCTTC.

The chain links TRBV28 to TRBJ1-2, with 8 nucleotides matching TRBD1. V was pared by 4 bases and J by 8 bases, with 12 bases of the junction left unmatched. The CDR3 runs to 15 residues. Per germline, CDR1 MDHEN and CDR2 SYDVKM. This chain's CDR3 is CASSYGQGQVWGYTF. As DNA, the CDR3 is TGTGCCAGCAGTTATGGACAGGGTCAGGTGTGGGGCTACACCTTC.

This clone was picked up one time. CDR3 sequence reads: CASSFAAAGGADTQYF. In DNA, the CDR3 is TGTGCCAGCAGTTTTGCCGCGGCGGGAGGGGCAGATACGCAGTATTTT. V usage is TRBV28 and J usage is TRBJ2-3; 9 bases line up with TRBD2. Germline values: CDR1 MDHEN, CDR2 SYDVKM. V was clipped by 3 bases and J by 4 bases; unmatched bases: 8. The CDR3 runs to 16 residues.

The chain combines TRBV28 with TRBJ1-1; D gene unclear. CDR3 length equals 13 residues. From germline, CDR1 is MDHEN and CDR2 SYDVKM. The V and J ends lost 7 bases and 4 bases respectively, with 13 bases between them. CDR3 bases: TGTGCCAGCACCTCAGGCCGAAGCACTGAAGCTTTCTTT. It translates to CASTSGRSTEAFF.

This clone was recorded only once. J is TRBJ1-1 and V is TRBV11-2, with a tentative D call TRBD1 (6 bases). V was trimmed by 3 bases and J by 2 bases, leaving 10 bases between them. The CDR3 spans 14 residues. Germline values: CDR1 SGHAT, CDR2 FQNNGV. CDR3 sequence (DNA): TGTGCCAGCAGCTTCCGGGACACTAACACTGAAGCTTTCTTT. This codes for CASSFRDTNTEAFF.

A few counts support this clone. The rearrangement uses TRBV15 and TRBJ2-1; 9 bases agree with TRBD1. Germline CDR1 LNHNV, CDR2 YYDKDF (reference sequence). The CDR3 length is 14 residues. After removal of 5 bases from V and 8 bases from J, the junction contained 7 bases not matched to a gene. CDR3 DNA: TGTGCCACCAGCCAACGCGGGACAGGGTATGAGCAGTTCTTC. Protein sequence: CATSQRGTGYEQFF.

The chain recombines TRBV7-9 with TRBJ1-4; no definite D call. Per germline, CDR1 SEHNR and CDR2 FQNEAQ (reference sequence). Trimming cost V 4 bases and J 8 bases, with 11 bases left between them. CDR3 length equals 13 residues. DNA for the CDR3: TGTGCCAGCAGCTCCCGGAGTGGAGAAAAACTGTTTTTT. It translates to CASSSRSGEKLFF.

This chain connects TRBV9 to TRBJ1-1; tentative D call: TRBD1 (5 bases). The CDR3 is made up of 13 amino acids. V was shortened by 2 bases and J by 4 bases, with 9 bases between the two germline ends. Germline V gene lookup returns CDR1 SGDLS and CDR2 YYNGEE. Here the CDR3 DNA reads TGTGCCAGCAGCGTCGGGGGGAGCACTGAAGCTTTCTTT. It codes for CASSVGGSTEAFF.

The chain joins TRBV30 to TRBJ2-1; 9 nucleotides line up with TRBD2. Looked up from germline, CDR1 is GTSNPN and CDR2 is SVGIG (reference sequence). The CDR3 totals 14 residues. V gave up 1 base and J gave up 3 bases; unmatched junction bases: 1. The CDR3 region is CAWSGTSDYNEQFF. In DNA form, the CDR3 reads TGTGCCTGGAGTGGGACTAGCGACTACAATGAGCAGTTCTTC.

The chain employs TRBV6-2 or TRBV6-3 and TRBJ2-7, with 8 bases that match TRBD1. Trimming at V came to 5 bases and at J to 9 bases, leaving 18 bases not matched to a gene. In germline, CDR1 is MNHEY, CDR2 SVGEGT. This CDR3 is built from 16 residues. CDR3 loop: CASSNPGQVSPFGQYF. The CDR3 DNA sequence: TGTGCCAGCAGTAACCCGGGACAGGTTTCACCTTTTGGGCAGTACTTC.

V and J are TRBV28 and TRBJ1-5; TRBD1 is a possible D gene (6 bases). The germline CDR1 and CDR2 sequences are MDHEN and SYDVKM. The CDR3 spans 16 residues. V was trimmed by 5 bases and J by 4 bases, leaving 18 bases between them. CDR3 region: CASSPRPTGLNQPQHF. As DNA, the CDR3 is TGTGCCAGCAGTCCCAGGCCAACAGGGTTAAATCAGCCCCAGCATTTT. Looking up the rest from reference TRBV28 and TRBJ1-5 gives the full variable domain: DVKVTQSSRYLVKRTGEKVFLECVQDMDHENMFWYRQDPGLGLRLIYFSYDVKMKEKGDIPEGYSVSREKKERFSLILESASTNQTSMYLCASSPRPTGLNQPQHFGDGTRLSIL.

This chain joins TRBV9 and TRBJ2-3; D perhaps matches TRBD2 (5 bases). Germline V lookup: CDR1 SGDLS, CDR2 YYNGEE. V lost 0 bases and J lost 6, with 8 bases in between. This CDR3 spans 13 amino acids. The DNA of the CDR3 is TGTGCCAGCAGCGTAGGTAGCGCCGATACGCAGTATTTT. Translation gives CASSVGSADTQYF.

The gene calls are TRBV7-9 and TRBJ2-2, with D perhaps TRBD2 (5 bases). The V and J ends lost 3 bases and 5 bases respectively, with 10 bases between them. This CDR3 has 14 amino acids. The germline V gene encodes CDR1 SEHNR and CDR2 FQNEAQ (reference sequence). CDR3 bases: TGTGCCAGCAGCTTGACGTCGGGAACCGGGGAGCTGTTTTTT. This gives the protein CASSLTSGTGELFF.

Comment on this clone: At one boundary the junction diverges from the germline segment, which might be a read error. The chain couples TRBV2 to TRBJ2-7; a weak D match, TRBD1 (6 bases). CDR1 and CDR2 (germline): SNHLY, FYNNEI. The CDR3 length is 15 residues. As DNA, the CDR3 is TGTGCCAGCAGAGAAGACAGGTTGAGCTCCTACGAGCAGTACTTC. This encodes CASREDRLSSYEQYF. The variable domain in full, with the rest retrieved from reference TRBV2 and TRBJ2-7, is EPEVTQTPSHQVTQMGQEVILRCVPISNHLYFYWYRQILGQKVEFLVSFYNNEISEKSEIFDDQFSVERPDGSNFTLKIRSTKLEDSAMYFCASREDRLSSYEQYFGPGTRLTVT.

The chain has TRBV15 and TRBJ1-3; a weak D match, TRBD1 (5 bases). CDR1 is LNHNV, CDR2 YYDKDF, per germline (reference sequence). The CDR3 consists of 16 residues. Trimming took 1 base from V and 2 from J, leaving 12 bases between them. The CDR3, as DNA: TGTGCCACCAGCAGAGCCGGGGGACCGGCTGGAAACACCATATATTTT. This translates into CATSRAGGPAGNTIYF.

The rearrangement links TRBV7-9 to TRBJ2-1; 7 nucleotides match TRBD1. V was clipped by 6 bases and J by 5 bases; unmatched bases: 10. This CDR3 spans 15 amino acids. The germline CDR1 and CDR2 sequences are SEHNR and FQNEAQ (reference sequence). DNA of the CDR3: TGTGCCAGCAGAGCTCGACAGGGTTTGGACAATGAGCAGTTCTTC. Residues: CASRARQGLDNEQFF.

The V gene is TRBV6-4, the J gene TRBJ2-7; the D gene is possibly TRBD1 (6 bases). Per germline, CDR1 MRHNA and CDR2 SNTAGT. This CDR3 has 14 residues. V lost 3 bases, J lost 0 bases, and 9 bases lay in between. As DNA, the CDR3 is TGTGCCAGCAGTGAAAGGACAGCCTCCTACGAGCAGTACTTC. This codes for CASSERTASYEQYF.

This clone has just a few counts. This chain joins TRBV7-9 and TRBJ2-2; TRBD2 is a possible D gene (5 bases). The CDR3 spans 13 residues. The V end lost 8 bases, the J end lost 5 bases, and 12 bases lay between the germline ends. Germline values: CDR1 SEHNR, CDR2 FQNEAQ (reference sequence). This chain's CDR3 is CASYSRGTGELFF. CDR3 DNA: TGTGCCAGCTACTCGCGAGGGACCGGGGAGCTGTTTTTT. The variable domain in full, with the rest retrieved from reference TRBV7-9 and TRBJ2-2, is DTGVSQNPRHKITKRGQNVTFRCDPISEHNRLYWYRQTLGQGPEFLTYFQNEAQLEKSRLLSDRFSAERPKGSFSTLEIQRTEQGDSAMYLCASYSRGTGELFFGEGSRLTVL.

J is TRBJ2-5 and V is TRBV7-9, with 7 bases that match TRBD2. The CDR3 is 16 residues long. After removal of 4 bases from V and 1 base from J, the junction contained 9 bases not matched to a gene. Germline V lookup: CDR1 SEHNR, CDR2 FQNEAQ (reference sequence). The CDR3: CASSSLSRGVQETQYF. The CDR3 coding sequence is TGTGCCAGCAGCTCCCTTTCCCGGGGGGTCCAAGAGACCCAGTACTTC.

The chain has TRBV18 and TRBJ2-7; 11 bases agree with TRBD2. With V trimmed by 3 bases and J by 4 bases, 8 bases remained unmatched. CDR3 length: 16 residues. The V gene's germline CDR1 is KGHSH and CDR2 LQKENI. The CDR3 bases are TGTGCCAGCTCACCGGGAACCGGGACTAGCGGATACGAGCAGTACTTC. Protein: CASSPGTGTSGYEQYF.

V gene TRBV6-5 combines with J gene TRBJ2-2; D unresolved. Germline-derived CDR1 and CDR2 are MNHEY and SVGAGI. This CDR3 contains 13 residues. The V and J ends lost 6 bases and 7 bases respectively, with 12 bases between them. CDR3 sequence: CASSLHGGGELFF. The DNA of the CDR3 is TGTGCCAGCAGCCTCCACGGTGGCGGGGAGCTGTTTTTT.